This T cell receptor (beta chain) was identified in a study of spatial heterogeneity in lung cancer. This clonotype is labeled medium-sized. The antigen is unknown. This beta chain came through as a stray read in a library set up for alpha chains, and its size says little. The sample's time point: sample taken at primary tumor resection. Sequencing of whole RNA from tumor, nontumor lung or frozen PBMC involved no sorting. Germline V gives CDR1 LGHDT, CDR2 YNNKEL (reference sequence). CDR3 length: 15 amino acids. With V trimmed by 2 bases and J by 7 bases, 7 bases remained unmatched. General study points: Tumoral mutation counts were tracked by counts of expanded intratumoral alpha and beta TCRs.

A single record per CDR3 protein comes from TCRdb applying MiXCR to the 5' RACE reads. In the table there are roughly 7,700 distinct CDR3 sequences, roughly an eighth of which are singletons. Sample: lung tumor tissue, taken at surgery. This TCR came from a male donor with early-stage non-small cell lung cancer. The gene calls are TRBV3-1 and TRBJ2-1; TRBD2 matches 8 bases. The CDR3 DNA reads as TGTGCCAGCAGCCAACTCGCGACTAGCGTAAATGAGCAGTTCTTC. Translation: CASSQLATSVNEQFF.